This TCR beta chain emerged from a study of regulatory T cells in long-lasting Graves disease. General observations from the study: The small sample size may have reduced accuracy. Persistent patients had a count of shared public clonotypes (approximately 2,700) that exceeded that of new patients (966).

Germline V gene lookup returns CDR1 GTSNPN and CDR2 SVGIG (reference sequence). This CDR3 has 11 amino acids. Trimming took 3 bases from V and 7 from J, leaving 7 bases between them. As concerns this clonotype: Antigen: not known. A far larger clone is just one base off, so this is likely a read error.

Sequencing libraries for TCR beta were prepared with iRepertoire HTBI primers and Arm-PCR of CDR3 regions. In TCRdb, the multiplex PCR reads were re-called with MiXCR into one record per CDR3 protein. The sample holds 200,000 to 250,000 distinct CDR3 sequences, 20% seen once. As for time point: newly diagnosed GD, antithyroid drugs for less than 3 months. Isolated PBMC RNA provided the starting material for the TCR library. EDTA tubes received approximately 9 milliliters of collected peripheral blood. This chain uses TRBV30 with TRBJ2-1; D not certain. The source of this sequence is a female donor with Graves disease. The sample in question was peripheral blood mononuclear cells (PBMCs), obtained at new diagnosis, from a patient treated with antithyroid drugs. The CDR3 DNA sequence: TGTGCCTGGAGCTTGGGGAATGAGCAGTTCTTC. Its translation is CAWSLGNEQFF.